This T cell receptor (beta chain) appears in the sequencing data of a study of cytomegalovirus exposure and HLA in healthy donors. Study-wide results and limits: The authors listed about 170 TCR beta chains as cytomegalovirus-associated.

A note on this clone: Antigen: not known.

Repertoires were generated with immunoSEQ multiplex PCR, while TCRdb's copy carries only in-frame clones and drops some. The sample yields around 52,000 clones, about nine tenths seen once. This clonotype was obtained from a woman aged 25 to 39 in good health and CMV-seronegative. Sequencing used PBMCs.

CDR3 loop: CASSYSDTNTGELFF. CDR3 nucleotide sequence: TGTGCCAGCAGTTACTCCGACACCAACACCGGGGAGCTGTTTTTT. The chain has TRBV6-6 and TRBJ2-2; no clear D. The germline gives CDR1 MNHNY, CDR2 SVGAGI (reference sequence). CDR3 length: 15 residues. V was clipped by 0 bases and J by 2 bases, with 7 bases between them.